The 7 T cell receptor beta chains below were found in one sample sequenced in a study of blood T cell repertoires in COVID-19. Data came from immunoSEQ multiplex PCR; TCRdb stores just in-frame clones and leaves some out. The sample has 90,000 to 150,000 clones; approximately 90% are singletons. What was sequenced was peripheral blood. The source is a human donor with acute or convalescent COVID-19. The donor label of this sample is uncertain.

This chain joins TRBV7-8 and TRBJ1-2; D unclear. CDR3 length equals 15 residues. Trimming removed 5 bases at V and 5 bases at J, with 18 bases between. Germline loops: CDR1 SGHVS, CDR2 FQNEAQ. The CDR3 region has the DNA TGTGCCAGCAGCCCCCGGTCCCCCGGAGGGTATGGCTACACCTTC. Its translation: CASSPRSPGGYGYTF. The complete variable domain, with remaining parts taken from reference TRBV7-8 and TRBJ1-2, reads GAGVSQSPRYKVAKRGQDVALRCDPISGHVSLFWYQQALGQGPEFLTYFQNEAQLDKSGLPSDRFFAERPEGSVSTLKIQRTQQEDSAVYLCASSPRSPGGYGYTFGSGTRLTVV.

The J gene is TRBJ2-5, the V gene TRBV3-1 (or the pseudogene TRBV3-2); 8 bases fit TRBD2. The germline gives CDR1 LGHDT, CDR2 YNNKEL (reference sequence). This CDR3 is 16 amino acids long. With 1 base clipped from V and 2 bases from J, the junction kept 6 bases outside the gene matches. The CDR3 here is CASSQGASGYQETQYF. The CDR3 coding sequence is TGTGCCAGCAGCCAAGGGGCTAGCGGGTATCAAGAGACCCAGTACTTC.

The rearrangement uses TRBV7-2 and TRBJ2-3; maybe TRBD2 (5 bases). In germline, CDR1 is SGHTA, CDR2 FQGNSA. The V end lost 5 bases, the J end lost 0 bases, and 9 bases lay between the germline ends. The CDR3 is 14 amino acids. The CDR3 region has the DNA TGTGCCAGCAGCCCAAGCGGTAGCACAGATACGCAGTATTTT. Translation gives CASSPSGSTDTQYF.

This clone was counted a single time. The J gene is TRBJ1-1, the V gene TRBV5-6, with 7 bases identical to TRBD1. The germline V gene has CDR1 SGHDT and CDR2 YYEEEE. The CDR3 length is 14 residues. The J segment lost 4 bases and the V segment lost 0 bases, leaving 3 bases of the junction unmatched. CDR3 in amino acids: CASSLGNRGTEAFF. CDR3 bases: TGTGCCAGCAGCTTGGGAAACAGGGGCACTGAAGCTTTCTTT. Using reference TRBV5-6 and TRBJ1-1 for the parts outside the CDR3, the full variable domain is DAGVTQSPTHLIKTRGQQVTLRCSPKSGHDTVSWYQQALGQGPQFIFQYYEEEERQRGNFPDRFSGHQFPNYSSELNVNALLLGDSALYLCASSLGNRGTEAFFGQGTRLTVV.

The chain employs TRBV18 and TRBJ1-1, with D possibly matching TRBD1 (6 bases). The CDR3 loop spans 15 amino acids. Germline assignment: CDR1 KGHSH and CDR2 LQKENI. Trimming left V 2 bases short and J 0 bases short, with 10 bases between. The CDR3 region has the DNA TGTGCCAGCTCACCAGGGCGGGGGCTGAACACTGAAGCTTTCTTT. Translation gives CASSPGRGLNTEAFF.

This clone was observed once. V and J are TRBV7-6 and TRBJ2-1; 13 bases align to TRBD2. The germline CDR1 and CDR2 sequences are SGHVS and FNYEAQ. V was clipped by 3 bases and J by 7 bases; unmatched bases: 3. This CDR3 contains 15 residues. In nucleotides, the CDR3 is TGTGCCAGCAGCTTCATGACTAGCGGGAGGAATGAGCAGTTCTTC. Translating gives CASSFMTSGRNEQFF. Combining the CDR3 with reference TRBV7-6 and TRBJ2-1 gives the whole variable domain GAGVSQSPRYKVTKRGQDVALRCDPISGHVSLYWYRQALGQGPEFLTYFNYEAQQDKSGLPNDRFSAERPEGSISTLTIQRTEQRDSAMYRCASSFMTSGRNEQFFGPGTRLTVL.

The chain joins TRBV11-2 to TRBJ1-4; unclear D gene. This CDR3 spans 15 amino acids. Per the germline V gene, CDR1 is SGHAT and CDR2 is FQNNGV. Trimming cost V 5 bases and J 0 bases, with 10 bases left between them. This chain's CDR3 is CASSTRRATNEKLFF. CDR3 nucleotides: TGTGCCAGCAGCACCCGACGGGCAACTAATGAAAAACTGTTTTTT.